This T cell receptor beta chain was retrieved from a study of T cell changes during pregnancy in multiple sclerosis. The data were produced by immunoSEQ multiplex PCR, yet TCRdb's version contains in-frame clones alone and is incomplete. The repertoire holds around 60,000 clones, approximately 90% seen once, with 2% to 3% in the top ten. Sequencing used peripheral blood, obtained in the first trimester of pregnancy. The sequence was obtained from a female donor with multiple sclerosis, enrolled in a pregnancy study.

In DNA form, the CDR3 reads TGCGCCAGCAGACCCGACGGCCAGGTAGGTCAGCCCCAGCATTTT. It specifies CASRPDGQVGQPQHF. The J gene is TRBJ1-5, the V gene TRBV5-1; D not certain. The CDR3 loop spans 15 amino acids. Per germline, CDR1 SGHRS and CDR2 YFSETQ. V lost 5 bases to trimming and J lost 6 bases, with 18 bases between them.